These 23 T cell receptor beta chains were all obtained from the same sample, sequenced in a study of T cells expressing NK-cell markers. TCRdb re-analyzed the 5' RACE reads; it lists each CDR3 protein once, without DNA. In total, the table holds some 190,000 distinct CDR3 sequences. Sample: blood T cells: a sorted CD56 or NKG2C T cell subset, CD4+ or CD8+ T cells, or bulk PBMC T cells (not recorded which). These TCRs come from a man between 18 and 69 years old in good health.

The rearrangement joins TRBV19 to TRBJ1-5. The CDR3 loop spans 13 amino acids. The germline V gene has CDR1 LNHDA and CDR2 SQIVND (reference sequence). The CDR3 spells CASSTGSNQPQHF.

This chain's CDR3 is CASSPRGQGALDTDTQYF. The J gene is TRBJ2-3, the V gene TRBV4-2; the D call of TRBD1 rests on TCRdb alone, since no DNA is present to check it. This CDR3 has 18 residues. From germline, CDR1 is LGHNA and CDR2 YNFKEQ.

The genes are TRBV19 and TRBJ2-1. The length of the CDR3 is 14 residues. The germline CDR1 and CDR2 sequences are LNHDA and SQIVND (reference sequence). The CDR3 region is CASKIVGSYNEQFF.

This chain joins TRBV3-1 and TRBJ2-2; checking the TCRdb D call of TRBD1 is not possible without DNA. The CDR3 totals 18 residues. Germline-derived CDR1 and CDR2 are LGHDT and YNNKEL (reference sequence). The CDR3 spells CASSIRDRVRYGTGELFF.

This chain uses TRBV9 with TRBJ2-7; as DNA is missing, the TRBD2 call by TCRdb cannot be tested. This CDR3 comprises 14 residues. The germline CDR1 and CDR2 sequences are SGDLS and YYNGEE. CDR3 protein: CASSTGLASYEQYF.

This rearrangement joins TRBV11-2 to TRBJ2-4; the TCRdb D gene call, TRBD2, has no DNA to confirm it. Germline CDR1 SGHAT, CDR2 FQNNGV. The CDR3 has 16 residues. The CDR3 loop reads CASSSGLAGIKNIQYF.

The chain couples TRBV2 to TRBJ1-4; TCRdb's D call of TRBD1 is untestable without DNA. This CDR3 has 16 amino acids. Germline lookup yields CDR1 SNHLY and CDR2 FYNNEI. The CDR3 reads CASSVGTDINNEKLFF.

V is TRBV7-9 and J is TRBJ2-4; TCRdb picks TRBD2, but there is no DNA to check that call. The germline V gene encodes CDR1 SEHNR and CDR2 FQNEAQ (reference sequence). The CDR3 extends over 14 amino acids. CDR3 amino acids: CASSPGLGRNIQYF. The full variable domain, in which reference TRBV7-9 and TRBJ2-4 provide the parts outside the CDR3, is DTGVSQNPRHKITKRGQNVTFRCDPISEHNRLYWYRQTLGQGPEFLTYFQNEAQLEKSRLLSDRFSAERPKGSFSTLEIQRTEQGDSAMYLCASSPGLGRNIQYFGAGTRLSVL.

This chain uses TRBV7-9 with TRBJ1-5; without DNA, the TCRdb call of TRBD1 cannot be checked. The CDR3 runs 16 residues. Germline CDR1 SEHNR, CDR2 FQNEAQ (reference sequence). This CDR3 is CASSLVGADSNQPQHF.

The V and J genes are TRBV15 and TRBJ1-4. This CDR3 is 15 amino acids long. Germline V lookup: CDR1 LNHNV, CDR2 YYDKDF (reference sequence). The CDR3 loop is CATSRSSGGGEKLFF.

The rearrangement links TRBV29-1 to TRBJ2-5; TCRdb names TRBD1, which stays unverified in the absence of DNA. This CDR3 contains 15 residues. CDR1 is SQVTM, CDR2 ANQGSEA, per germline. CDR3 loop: CSAWVSAPYQETQYF. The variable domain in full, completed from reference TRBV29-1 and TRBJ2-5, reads SAVISQKPSRDICQRGTSLTIQCQVDSQVTMMFWYRQQPGQSLTLIATANQGSEATYESGFVIDKFPISRPNLTFSTLTVSNMSPEDSSIYLCSAWVSAPYQETQYFGPGTRLLVL.

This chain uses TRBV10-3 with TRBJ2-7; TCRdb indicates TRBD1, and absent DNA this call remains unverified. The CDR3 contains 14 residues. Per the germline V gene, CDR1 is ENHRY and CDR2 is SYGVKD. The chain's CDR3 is CAISGGGPVHEQYF.

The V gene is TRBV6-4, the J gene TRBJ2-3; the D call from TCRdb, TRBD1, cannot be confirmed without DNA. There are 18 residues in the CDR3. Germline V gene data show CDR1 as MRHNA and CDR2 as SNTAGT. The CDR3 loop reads CASSDLSPGDRGTDTQYF.

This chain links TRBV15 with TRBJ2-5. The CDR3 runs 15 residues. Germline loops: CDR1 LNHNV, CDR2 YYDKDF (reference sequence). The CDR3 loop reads CATSREGRVQETQYF. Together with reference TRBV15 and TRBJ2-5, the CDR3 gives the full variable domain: DAMVIQNPRYQVTQFGKPVTLSCSQTLNHNVMYWYQQKSSQAPKLLFHYYDKDFNNEADTPDNFQSRRPNTSFCFLDIRSPGLGDTAMYLCATSREGRVQETQYFGPGTRLLVL.

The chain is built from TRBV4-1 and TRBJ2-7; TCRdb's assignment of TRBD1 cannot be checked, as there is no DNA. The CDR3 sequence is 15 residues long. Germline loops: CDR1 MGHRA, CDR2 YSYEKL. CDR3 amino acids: CASSPGGTGVYEQYF.

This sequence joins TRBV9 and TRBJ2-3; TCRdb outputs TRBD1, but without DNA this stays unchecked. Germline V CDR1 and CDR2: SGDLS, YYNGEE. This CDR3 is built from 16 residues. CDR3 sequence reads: CASTQGQGMSTDTQYF. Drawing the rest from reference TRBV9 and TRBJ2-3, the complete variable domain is DSGVTQTPKHLITATGQRVTLRCSPRSGDLSVYWYQQSLDQGLQFLIQYYNGEERAKGNILERFSAQQFPDLHSELNLSSLELGDSALYFCASTQGQGMSTDTQYFGPGTRLTVL.

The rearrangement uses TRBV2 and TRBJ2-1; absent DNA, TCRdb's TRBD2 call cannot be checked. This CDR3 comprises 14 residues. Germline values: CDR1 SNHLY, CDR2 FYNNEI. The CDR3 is CASRAGIGGDEQFF.

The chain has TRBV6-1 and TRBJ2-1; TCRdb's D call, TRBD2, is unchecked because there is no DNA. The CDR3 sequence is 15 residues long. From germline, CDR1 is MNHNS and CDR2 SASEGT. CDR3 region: CASTESRLAANEQFF.

This chain's CDR3 is CASSGMGTGSTDTQYF. The chain is built from TRBV7-9 and TRBJ2-3; there is no DNA to check the TCRdb D call of TRBD1. Germline-derived CDR1 and CDR2 are SEHNR and FQNEAQ (reference sequence). The CDR3 is made up of 16 amino acids.

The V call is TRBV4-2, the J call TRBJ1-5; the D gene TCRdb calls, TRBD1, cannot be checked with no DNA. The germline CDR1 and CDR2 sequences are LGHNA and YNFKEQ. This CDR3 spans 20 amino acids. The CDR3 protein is CASSQEDRVALGYSNQPQHF.

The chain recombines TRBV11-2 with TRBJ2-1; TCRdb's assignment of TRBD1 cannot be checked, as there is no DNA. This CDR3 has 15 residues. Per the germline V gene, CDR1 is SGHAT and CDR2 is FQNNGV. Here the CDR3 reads CASSHNRDSNNEQFF.

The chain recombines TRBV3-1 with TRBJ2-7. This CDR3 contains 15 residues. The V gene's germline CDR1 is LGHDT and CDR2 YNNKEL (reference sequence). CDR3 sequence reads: CASSQDGTSTYEQYF.

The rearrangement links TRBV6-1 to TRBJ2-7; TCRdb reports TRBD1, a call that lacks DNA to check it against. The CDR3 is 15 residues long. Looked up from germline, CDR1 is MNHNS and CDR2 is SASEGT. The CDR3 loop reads CASSNPRDSSYEQYF.